Listed here are 2 T cell receptor beta chains from one sample, sequenced in a study of cytomegalovirus exposure and HLA in healthy donors. In the PCR, 60 Vbeta and 13 Jbeta primers were used. Sequencing was performed with immunoSEQ multiplex PCR; in TCRdb, only in-frame clones are kept and a portion is missing. The table has 150,000 to 200,000 clones, 77% seen once. The sequencing sample was made of PBMCs. The source is a woman in her 30s in good health and CMV-seropositive.

This chain links TRBV4-1 with TRBJ2-1; 9 bases match TRBD2. Germline CDR1 is MGHRA and CDR2 is YSYEKL. With V trimmed by 1 base and J by 13 bases, 8 bases remained unmatched. This CDR3 is built from 14 residues. The DNA for the CDR3 is TGCGCCAGCAGCCAAGGGGGTCTAGCGGGGCGACAGTTCTTC. Amino acid sequence: CASSQGGLAGRQFF.

This chain uses TRBV7-9 with TRBJ2-3; 11 bases agree with TRBD2. The CDR3 covers 15 residues. The trim removed 1 base at V and 3 bases at J, leaving 0 bases unmatched. Germline V gene data show CDR1 as SEHNR and CDR2 as FQNEAQ (reference sequence). CDR3 in amino acids: CASSLGTSGTDTQYF. The CDR3 bases are TGTGCCAGCAGCTTAGGGACTAGCGGGACAGATACGCAGTATTTT. The full variable domain, rest sourced from reference TRBV7-9 and TRBJ2-3, is DTGVSQNPRHKITKRGQNVTFRCDPISEHNRLYWYRQTLGQGPEFLTYFQNEAQLEKSRLLSDRFSAERPKGSFSTLEIQRTEQGDSAMYLCASSLGTSGTDTQYFGPGTRLTVL.